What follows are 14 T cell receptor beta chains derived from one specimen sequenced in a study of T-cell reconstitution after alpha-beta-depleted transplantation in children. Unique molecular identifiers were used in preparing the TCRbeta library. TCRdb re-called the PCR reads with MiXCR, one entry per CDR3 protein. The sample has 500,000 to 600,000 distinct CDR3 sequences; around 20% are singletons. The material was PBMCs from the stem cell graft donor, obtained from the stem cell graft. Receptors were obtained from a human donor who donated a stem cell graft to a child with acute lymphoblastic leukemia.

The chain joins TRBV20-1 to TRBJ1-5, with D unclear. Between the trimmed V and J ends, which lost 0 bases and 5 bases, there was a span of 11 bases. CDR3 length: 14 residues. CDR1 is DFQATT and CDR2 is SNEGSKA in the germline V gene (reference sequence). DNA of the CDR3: TGCAGTGCTAGAGATGTAGTGTACGATCAGCCCCAGCATTTT. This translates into CSARDVVYDQPQHF.

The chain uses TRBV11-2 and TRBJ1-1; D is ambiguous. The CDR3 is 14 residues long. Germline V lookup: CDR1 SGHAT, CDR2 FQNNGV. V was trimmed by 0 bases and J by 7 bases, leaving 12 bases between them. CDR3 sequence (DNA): TGTGCCAGCAGCTTAGATCGGGCAGGAGGTGAAGCTTTCTTT. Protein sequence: CASSLDRAGGEAFF.

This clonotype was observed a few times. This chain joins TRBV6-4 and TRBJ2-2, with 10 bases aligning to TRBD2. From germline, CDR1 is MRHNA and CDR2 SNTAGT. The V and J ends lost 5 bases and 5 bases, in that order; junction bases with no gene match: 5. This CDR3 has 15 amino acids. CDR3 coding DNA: TGTGCCAGCAGTACGGGACTAGCGCTTACCGGGGAGCTGTTTTTT. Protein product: CASSTGLALTGELFF.

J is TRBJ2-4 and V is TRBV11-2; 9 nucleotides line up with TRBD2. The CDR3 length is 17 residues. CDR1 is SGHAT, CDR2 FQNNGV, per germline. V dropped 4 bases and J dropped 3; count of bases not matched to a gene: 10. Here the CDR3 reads CASSSLGSSGIKNIQYF. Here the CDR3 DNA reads TGTGCCAGCAGCTCTCTGGGGTCTAGCGGGATCAAAAACATTCAGTACTTC.

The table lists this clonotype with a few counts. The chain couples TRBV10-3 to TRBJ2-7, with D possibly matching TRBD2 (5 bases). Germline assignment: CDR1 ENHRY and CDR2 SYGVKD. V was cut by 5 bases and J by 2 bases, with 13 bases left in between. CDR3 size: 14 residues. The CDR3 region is CAISFGGLAYEQYF. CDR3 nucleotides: TGTGCCATCAGTTTCGGAGGACTGGCCTACGAGCAGTACTTC.

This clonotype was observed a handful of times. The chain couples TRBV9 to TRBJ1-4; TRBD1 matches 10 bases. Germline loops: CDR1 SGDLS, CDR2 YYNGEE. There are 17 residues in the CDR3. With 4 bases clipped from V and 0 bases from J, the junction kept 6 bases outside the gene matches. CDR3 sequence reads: CASSTRDRGATNEKLFF. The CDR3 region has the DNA TGTGCCAGCAGCACCCGGGACAGGGGTGCAACTAATGAAAAACTGTTTTTT.

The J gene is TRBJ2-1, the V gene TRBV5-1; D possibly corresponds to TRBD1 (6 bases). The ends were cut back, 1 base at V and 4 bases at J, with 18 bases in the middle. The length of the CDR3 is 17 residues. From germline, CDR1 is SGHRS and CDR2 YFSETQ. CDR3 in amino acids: CASSLLSTGDFYNEQFF. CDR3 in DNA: TGCGCCAGCAGCTTGCTTTCGACAGGTGATTTTTACAATGAGCAGTTCTTC.

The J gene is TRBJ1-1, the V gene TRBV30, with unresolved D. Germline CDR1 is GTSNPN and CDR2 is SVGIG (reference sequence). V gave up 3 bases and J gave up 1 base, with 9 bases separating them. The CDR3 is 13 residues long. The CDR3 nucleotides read TGTGCCTGGAGAGGAGTACGGAACACTGAAGCTTTCTTT. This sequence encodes CAWRGVRNTEAFF.

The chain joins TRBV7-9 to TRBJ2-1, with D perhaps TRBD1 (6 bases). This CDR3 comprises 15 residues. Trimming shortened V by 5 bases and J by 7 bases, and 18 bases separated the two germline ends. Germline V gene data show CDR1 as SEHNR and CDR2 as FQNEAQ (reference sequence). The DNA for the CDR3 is TGTGCCAGCAGCCGACCCGGGACATTGACGAATGAGCAGTTCTTC. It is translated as CASSRPGTLTNEQFF.

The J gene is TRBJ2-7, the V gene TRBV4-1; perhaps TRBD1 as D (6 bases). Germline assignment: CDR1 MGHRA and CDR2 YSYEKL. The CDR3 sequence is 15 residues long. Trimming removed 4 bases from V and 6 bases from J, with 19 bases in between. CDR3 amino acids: CASSLTGQGLGEQYF. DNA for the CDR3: TGCGCCAGCAGCCTCACGGGGCAGGGGTTGGGCGAGCAGTACTTC.

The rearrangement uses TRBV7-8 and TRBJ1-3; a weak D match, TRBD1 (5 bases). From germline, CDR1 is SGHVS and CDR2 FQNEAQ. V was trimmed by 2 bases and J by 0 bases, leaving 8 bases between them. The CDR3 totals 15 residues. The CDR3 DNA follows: TGTGCCAGCAGCTTATATGGGGGCTCTGGAAACACCATATATTTT. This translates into CASSLYGGSGNTIYF.

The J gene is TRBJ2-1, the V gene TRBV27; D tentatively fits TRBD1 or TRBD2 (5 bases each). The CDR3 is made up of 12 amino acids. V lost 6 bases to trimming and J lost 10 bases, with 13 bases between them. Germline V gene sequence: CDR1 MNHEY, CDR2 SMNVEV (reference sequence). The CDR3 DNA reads TGTGCCAGCAGCCATCGGGGCGGGGAGCAGTTCTTC. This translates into CASSHRGGEQFF.

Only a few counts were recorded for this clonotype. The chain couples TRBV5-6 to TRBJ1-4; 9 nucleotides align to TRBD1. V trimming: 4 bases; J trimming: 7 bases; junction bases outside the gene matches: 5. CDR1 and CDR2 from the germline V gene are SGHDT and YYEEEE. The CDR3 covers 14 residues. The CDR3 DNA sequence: TGTGCCAGCAGCCGGACAGGGGCGCCTGAAAAACTGTTTTTT. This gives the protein CASSRTGAPEKLFF.

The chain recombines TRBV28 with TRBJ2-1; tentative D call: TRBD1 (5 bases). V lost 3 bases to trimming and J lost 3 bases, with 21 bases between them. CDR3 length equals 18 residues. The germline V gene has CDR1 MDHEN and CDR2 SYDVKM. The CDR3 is CASSFLGAAGLYYNEQFF. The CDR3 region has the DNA TGTGCCAGCAGTTTTTTGGGTGCCGCAGGGCTGTACTACAATGAGCAGTTCTTC.